The rows below give T cell receptor beta chains drawn from one sample of a study of blood T cell repertoires in COVID-19. Assay used: immunoSEQ multiplex PCR; TCRdb lists only in-frame clones, some missing. The sample consists of more than 85,000 clones, roughly 75% of them appearing once. Source material: peripheral blood. The receptors here all came from a human donor in a cohort sampled during active or convalescent COVID-19. Each CDR3 is given with its conserved first and last residue. D genes are given only for firm matches. A row's size may be missing; if present it is once, few, many or a size class.

TRBD1	TRBV2	TRBJ1-1	-	TGTGCCAGCACCAAGGGACAGACCCTTGAAGCTTTCTTT	CASTKGQTLEAFF
-	TRBV18	TRBJ1-1	once	TGTGCCAGCTCGCCCCTGCGGGTCGGGGCTTTCTTT	CASSPLRVGAFF
-	TRBV7-9	TRBJ1-5	few	TGTGCCAGCAGCTTATCGGGGAATAGCAATCAGCCCCAGCATTTT	CASSLSGNSNQPQHF
-	TRBV7-2	TRBJ1-1	-	TGTGCCAGCCTGAGGTCGGTGAACACTGAAGCTTTCTTT	CASLRSVNTEAFF
TRBD1	TRBV5-6	TRBJ1-6	-	TGTGCCAGCAGCCCGGACAGGGGCCTGAATTCACCCCTCCACTTT	CASSPDRGLNSPLHF
-	TRBV28	TRBJ2-5	-	TGTGCCAGCAGTTCAGGAGGGGTGCGGGAGACCCAGTACTTC	CASSSGGVRETQYF
TRBD1	TRBV5-6	TRBJ2-7	-	TGTGCCAGCAGCTTGATACAGGGGGCGGGCGAGCAGTACTTC	CASSLIQGAGEQYF
-	TRBV10-1	TRBJ1-6	-	TGCGCCAGCAGTCAACCGGATTCACCCCTCCACTTT	CASSQPDSPLHF
TRBD2	TRBV30	TRBJ2-5	-	TGTGCCTGGAGTACGGGGACTAGCGGGAGGCATCTCCAAGAGACCCAGTACTTC	CAWSTGTSGRHLQETQYF
-	TRBV28	TRBJ2-7	-	TGTGCCAGCAATTATAGGGGCGGCGCGGGAACCTACGAGCAGTACTTC	CASNYRGGAGTYEQYF
-	TRBV6-5	TRBJ2-6	-	TGTGCCAGCAGTTACCAAACTTCTGGGGCCAACGTCCTGACTTTC	CASSYQTSGANVLTF
-	TRBV7-9	TRBJ1-2	-	TGTGCCAGCAGCTTACAGGGCCCCTATGGCTACACCTTC	CASSLQGPYGYTF
TRBD2	TRBV6-5	TRBJ2-1	-	TGTGCCACGCGGGGGGTCTCCTACAATGAGCAGTTCTTC	CATRGVSYNEQFF
TRBD1	TRBV6-5	TRBJ2-7	-	TGTGCCAGCAGTCAGGGACAGGGGGGGTCCTACGAGCAGTACTTC	CASSQGQGGSYEQYF
TRBD1	TRBV27	TRBJ1-2	-	TGTGCCAGCAGGACAGGGTTGCAGAGCTATGGCTACACCTTC	CASRTGLQSYGYTF
TRBD1	TRBV7-9	TRBJ2-7	-	TGTGCCAGCAGCTTAGGCTCCGGGACAGGGAGCGGCTACGAGCAGTACTTC	CASSLGSGTGSGYEQYF
-	TRBV27	TRBJ1-2	-	TGTGCCAGCAGTTTATCGAGCGGGATAGCACAGAGGGGCTACACCTTC	CASSLSSGIAQRGYTF
-	TRBV4-3	TRBJ2-1	once	TGCGCCAGCAGCCAAGCCATAGCCTCTGATGCCCTCGATAAGTTCTTC	CASSQAIASDALDKFF
TRBD1	TRBV12-5	TRBJ2-7	-	TGTGCTAGTGGTTTGGGAGACAGGGTGGGGGAGCAGTACTTC	CASGLGDRVGEQYF
TRBD2	TRBV9	TRBJ2-3	-	TGTGCCAGCGGACTAGCGGGGGGGACAGATACGCAGTATTTT	CASGLAGGTDTQYF
-	TRBV28	TRBJ1-4	-	TGTGCCAGCCTCCCTTATCTTTCCGGGATAGAAAATGAAAAACTGTTTTTT	CASLPYLSGIENEKLFF
TRBD2	TRBV10-3	TRBJ2-7	-	TGTGCCACCTCCGGACTAGCGGGGAATGTATACGAGCAGTACTTC	CATSGLAGNVYEQYF
-	TRBV5-4	TRBJ2-7	-	TGTGCCAGCAGCTTGGGTTGGGGCCCCTCCTACGAGCAGTACTTC	CASSLGWGPSYEQYF
-	TRBV5-1	TRBJ1-4	-	TGCGCCAGCAGCCCGGCGGGGGGGCAGAGACTGTTTTTT	CASSPAGGQRLFF
-	TRBV6-1	TRBJ2-5	-	TGTGCCAGCAGTGCCTTACCATGGGGCGCGCTCAGAGAGACCCAGTACTTC	CASSALPWGALRETQYF
-	TRBV27	TRBJ2-5	-	TGTGCCAGCAGTTTTTTTCACGGAGAGACCCAGTACTTC	CASSFFHGETQYF
-	TRBV20-1	TRBJ2-1	-	TGCAGTGCTAGTCAGGGCTACAACAATGAGCAGTTCTTC	CSASQGYNNEQFF
-	TRBV9	TRBJ1-6	-	TGTGCCAGCAGCGTATACGACAGTCTGAATTCACCCCTCCACTTT	CASSVYDSLNSPLHF
-	TRBV9	TRBJ2-3	many	TGTGCCAGCAGCGAGCAGGGGACCCCTAGCACAGATACGCAGTATTTT	CASSEQGTPSTDTQYF
-	TRBV28	TRBJ1-2	-	TGTGCCACCGCTACGACAGGATCTAACTATGGCTACACCTTC	CATATTGSNYGYTF
-	TRBV5-5	TRBJ1-1	once	TGTGCCAGCAGCTTGGGATCAGGAACTGAAGCTTTCTTT	CASSLGSGTEAFF
-	TRBV18	TRBJ1-2	few	TGTGCCAGCTCACCCGGCCCGGGAGGATTCTATGGCTACACCTTC	CASSPGPGGFYGYTF
-	TRBV5-4	TRBJ1-2	-	TGTGCCAGCAGCTTAACAGGGAATACTAACTATGGCTACACCTTC	CASSLTGNTNYGYTF
TRBD1	TRBV24-1	TRBJ2-5	-	TGTGCCACCAGTGATTCCTCCGGGACAGGGTTAGAGACCCAGTACTTC	CATSDSSGTGLETQYF
TRBD1	TRBV18	TRBJ2-7	-	TGTGCCAGCTCGCGAGACAGGGGTTTGAACGAGCAGTACTTC	CASSRDRGLNEQYF
TRBD2	TRBV5-4	TRBJ2-1	once	TGTGCCAGCAGCCCCCGGACTAGCGGGGGGGCCAATGAGCAGTTCTTC	CASSPRTSGGANEQFF
TRBD1	TRBV7-2	TRBJ2-7	-	TGTGCCAGCAGCTTAGCCGGCCGGGACAGACCCTACGAGCAGTACTTC	CASSLAGRDRPYEQYF
-	TRBV3-1/TRBV3-2	TRBJ1-2	once	TGTGCCAGCAGCCCCACGCAGTACTATGGCTACACCTTC	CASSPTQYYGYTF
TRBD1	TRBV19	TRBJ1-2	-	TGTGCCAGTAGTTTCGACAGGGGCGCTAACTATGGCTACACCTTC	CASSFDRGANYGYTF
-	TRBV7-3	TRBJ2-1	-	TGTGCCAGCAGCACGCTAGCGAGCTCCTACAATGAGCAGTTCTTC	CASSTLASSYNEQFF
TRBD2	TRBV6-1	TRBJ2-7	-	TGTGCCACCCGAGCGGGAGGTTATGGCGAGCAGTACTTC	CATRAGGYGEQYF
-	TRBV4-1	TRBJ2-7	-	TGCGCCAGCAGCGAGGATTACTACGAGCAGTACTTC	CASSEDYYEQYF
TRBD1	TRBV29-1	TRBJ1-5	-	TGCAGCGCGCGTGAAGGGGGCGGGGGGCAGCCCCAGCATTTT	CSAREGGGGQPQHF
-	TRBV24-1	TRBJ1-1	-	TGTGCCACCAGTGATTTGAGTGGCAGGGGGAACACTGAAGCTTTCTTT	CATSDLSGRGNTEAFF
-	TRBV10-3	TRBJ2-7	-	TGTGCCATCAGTCCCGGGACTCCCTACGAGCAGTACTTC	CAISPGTPYEQYF
TRBD2	TRBV18	TRBJ2-5	-	TGTGCCAGCTCACCTCAGACTAGCGGGGTATTTGAGACCCAGTACTTC	CASSPQTSGVFETQYF
-	TRBV30	TRBJ1-2	-	TGTGCCTGGGGCGCTGGGGGCTGGGGTGGCTACACCTTC	CAWGAGGWGGYTF
-	TRBV23-1	TRBJ2-2	-	TGCGCCAGCAGTCAAAAACAGGCGAACACCGGGGAGCTGTTTTTT	CASSQKQANTGELFF
-	TRBV28	TRBJ2-7	once	TGTGCCAGCAGTATCCTATACGAGCAGTACTTC	CASSILYEQYF
TRBD1	TRBV6-4	TRBJ2-3	few	TGTGCCAGCAGTGCGAGACAGGGAACTAGCACAGATACGCAGTATTTT	CASSARQGTSTDTQYF
-	TRBV11-1	TRBJ1-1	-	TGTGCCAGCAGTCCCCACAGGGATAACACTGAAGCTTTCTTT	CASSPHRDNTEAFF
TRBD2	TRBV7-9	TRBJ2-2	-	TGTGCCAGCAGAACCGGGACTAGCGTAAACACCGGGGAGCTGTTTTTT	CASRTGTSVNTGELFF
-	TRBV28	TRBJ2-7	few	TGTGCCAGCAGACAAAACTCCTACGAGCAGTACTTC	CASRQNSYEQYF
TRBD2	TRBV6-5	TRBJ2-5	-	TGTGCCAGCAGAGGGACTAGCGGTCGAAAGACCCAGTACTTC	CASRGTSGRKTQYF
TRBD1	TRBV5-5	TRBJ2-1	-	TGTGCCAGCAGCTTGAGAGGGGGCCGGGGACCTTCCTACAATGAGCAGTTCTTC	CASSLRGGRGPSYNEQFF
TRBD1	TRBV23-1	TRBJ1-2	-	TGCGCCAGCAGTCACTACAGGGGAACCTGGGGGTATGGCTACACCTTC	CASSHYRGTWGYGYTF
-	TRBV7-2	TRBJ1-1	-	TGTGCCAGCAGCCGGGGGGGGACGGAGAACACTGAAGCTTTCTTT	CASSRGGTENTEAFF